One and the same sample provided the 25 T cell receptor beta chains below, sequenced in a study of human T cells and chemical hapten exposure. The time point denotes: patch test 2, 6 weeks after DPC sensitization. The treatment was: therapeutic diphenylcyclopropenone sensitization with weekly scalp DPC. Each CDR3 protein gets one entry after TCRdb re-called the RACE reads with MiXCR. This table has 90,000 to 110,000 distinct CDR3 sequences, roughly a tenth appearing once. Here the sequenced sample was whole blood, taken in connection with sensitization to the hapten diphenylcyclopropenone (DPC). The receptors shown here come from a woman in her thirties or forties with alopecia areata. Some clones in this sample may be carry-over from other donors' samples.

The V gene is TRBV7-9, the J gene TRBJ2-5; D not resolved. V gave up 3 bases and J gave up 5 bases, with 13 bases separating them. Germline CDR1 reads SEHNR; CDR2 reads FQNEAQ (reference sequence). There are 14 residues in the CDR3. CDR3 loop: CASSFNLGSETQYF. The CDR3 DNA follows: TGTGCCAGCAGCTTCAATCTGGGATCGGAGACCCAGTACTTC.

There are a few counts of this clonotype. V gene TRBV28 combines with J gene TRBJ2-5; no clear D. V lost 6 bases and J lost 4, with 18 bases in between. CDR1 is MDHEN, CDR2 SYDVKM, per germline. The CDR3 is 15 amino acids. This chain's CDR3 is CASSPPVARIETQYF. CDR3 nucleotide sequence: TGTGCCAGCAGCCCGCCTGTGGCTAGAATAGAGACCCAGTACTTC.

The chain combines TRBV6-1 with TRBJ1-4; D is unclear. This CDR3 comprises 15 residues. Trimming removed 1 base at V and 0 bases at J, with 6 bases between. Germline V lookup: CDR1 MNHNS, CDR2 SASEGT. DNA of the CDR3: TGTGCCAGCAGTGAAGACACGTCAACTAATGAAAAACTGTTTTTT. Translation: CASSEDTSTNEKLFF.

The table lists this clonotype with many counts. The J gene is TRBJ2-5, the V gene TRBV6-1, with 9 positions matching TRBD1. The CDR3 runs 14 residues. Germline CDR1 and CDR2: MNHNS and SASEGT. J was trimmed by 5 bases and V by 6 bases; bases with no gene match: 7. This chain's CDR3 is CASSPPDRGETQYF. Here the CDR3 DNA reads TGTGCCAGCAGCCCACCTGACAGGGGGGAGACCCAGTACTTC.

This clonotype came up many times. V usage is TRBV7-9 and J usage is TRBJ2-7, with D perhaps being TRBD1 or TRBD2 (5 bases each). V dropped 5 bases and J dropped 4 bases, with 12 bases sitting between them. The germline gives CDR1 SEHNR, CDR2 FQNEAQ (reference sequence). The CDR3 is 13 residues long. CDR3 loop: CASSLGVRYEQYF. The CDR3 bases are TGTGCCAGCAGCCTGGGGGTTAGGTACGAGCAGTACTTC.

Remarks on this clonotype: The junction departs from germline at one end; a sequencing error may be responsible. The V gene is TRBV12-3 or TRBV12-4, the J gene TRBJ2-7, with 8 bases aligning to TRBD1. The CDR3 has 15 amino acids. CDR3 in amino acids: CASTIMGSGGHEQHF. CDR3 bases: TGTGCCAGCACCATAATGGGTTCAGGGGGCCATGAGCAGCACTTC.

This clonotype was detected ten times or more. This chain joins TRBV7-9 and TRBJ2-1; D unresolved. Germline assignment: CDR1 SEHNR and CDR2 FQNEAQ (reference sequence). CDR3 length: 15 residues. The V end was cut by 0 bases, the J end by 10 bases, with 16 bases between. Here the CDR3 reads CASSLAESLLTEQFF. The CDR3 DNA follows: TGTGCCAGCAGCTTAGCGGAGAGCCTCCTAACGGAGCAGTTCTTC. The entire variable domain, with the rest obtained from reference TRBV7-9 and TRBJ2-1, is as follows: DTGVSQNPRHKITKRGQNVTFRCDPISEHNRLYWYRQTLGQGPEFLTYFQNEAQLEKSRLLSDRFSAERPKGSFSTLEIQRTEQGDSAMYLCASSLAESLLTEQFFGPGTRLTVL.

In the case of this clonotype: A junction end diverges from the germline sequence, so it may reflect a read error. The genes are TRBV19 and TRBJ1-2; unclear D gene. Germline V gives CDR1 LNHDA, CDR2 SQIVND (reference sequence). This CDR3 comprises 14 residues. In nucleotides, the CDR3 is TGTGCCAGTAGTATCTCCGCCGGCCCCTATGGCTACATCTTC. Its protein product is CASSISAGPYGYIF.

This clonotype was counted between two and nine times. CDR3 region: CASSQVVAGGYEQYF. The CDR3 nucleotides read TGCGCCAGCAGCCAAGTGGTAGCGGGGGGCTACGAGCAGTACTTC. This chain links TRBV4-3 with TRBJ2-7, with 10 bases identical to TRBD2. The CDR3 totals 15 residues. The V and J ends lost 1 base and 3 bases, in that order; junction bases with no gene match: 3. From germline, CDR1 is LGHNA and CDR2 YSLEER.

This clonotype came up a few times. V is TRBV13 and J is TRBJ2-3; 7 bases map to TRBD2. J lost 6 bases, V lost 4 bases, and 10 bases had no gene match. CDR3 length: 15 amino acids. CDR1 PRHDT and CDR2 FYEKMQ come from the germline V gene (reference sequence). The CDR3 DNA is TGTGCCAGCAGCTCTCGACTAGCTACACCTGATACGCAGTATTTT. It specifies CASSSRLATPDTQYF.

There are a few counts of this clonotype. V gene TRBV18 combines with J gene TRBJ2-7; the D call may be TRBD1 or TRBD2 (5 bases each). The V end was cut by 4 bases, the J end by 2 bases, with 18 bases between. The CDR3 loop spans 16 amino acids. Germline CDR1 reads KGHSH; CDR2 reads LQKENI. The CDR3 region is CASSLTGAGTTYEQYF. The CDR3 coding sequence is TGTGCCAGCTCACTTACCGGGGCAGGGACCACCTACGAGCAGTACTTC.

This clonotype was detected many times. The chain joins TRBV28 to TRBJ2-7; 7 bases are shared with TRBD2. This CDR3 spans 15 amino acids. V shed 5 bases, J shed 5 bases, and the junction held 12 bases outside the gene matches. Germline values: CDR1 MDHEN, CDR2 SYDVKM. The CDR3 DNA sequence: TGTGCCAGCAGTGCCGACGCTGCGGGGGTTGACGAGCAGTACTTC. Protein sequence: CASSADAAGVDEQYF.

The V gene is TRBV12-3 or TRBV12-4, the J gene TRBJ1-1; D gene ambiguous. Trimming pared 2 bases from V and 1 base from J, leaving 11 bases between. The length of the CDR3 is 15 residues. In DNA, the CDR3 is TGTGCCAGCAGTTTAAGACGAGTGGGGAACACTGAAGCTTTCTTT. Its translation is CASSLRRVGNTEAFF.

The V and J genes are TRBV28 and TRBJ2-4; D remains unclear. The V gene's germline CDR1 is MDHEN and CDR2 SYDVKM. This CDR3 comprises 16 residues. Between the trimmed V and J ends, which lost 3 bases and 0 bases, there was a span of 12 bases. CDR3 residues: CASSFRQPLAKNIQYF. The CDR3 nucleotides read TGTGCCAGCAGTTTCAGGCAGCCCCTAGCCAAAAACATTCAGTACTTC.

This clonotype was recorded a few times. The chain combines TRBV25-1 with TRBJ2-7; D is unclear. The ends were cut back, 2 bases at V and 8 bases at J, with 1 base in the middle. Germline CDR1 MGHDK, CDR2 SYGVNS. This CDR3 is built from 9 residues. This chain's CDR3 is CASSEKQYF. The CDR3 bases are TGTGCCAGCAGTGAAAAGCAGTACTTC.

V is TRBV7-9 and J is TRBJ1-2; a weak D match, TRBD1 (5 bases). V was trimmed by 8 bases and J by 6 bases, leaving 13 bases between them. This CDR3 is built from 12 residues. CDR1 is SEHNR and CDR2 is FQNEAQ in the germline V gene (reference sequence). CDR3 region: CASGEGSNGYTF. The DNA of the CDR3 is TGTGCCAGCGGGGAGGGGTCTAATGGCTACACCTTC. Complete variable domain (other parts from reference TRBV7-9 and TRBJ1-2): DTGVSQNPRHKITKRGQNVTFRCDPISEHNRLYWYRQTLGQGPEFLTYFQNEAQLEKSRLLSDRFSAERPKGSFSTLEIQRTEQGDSAMYLCASGEGSNGYTFGSGTRLTVV.

This clonotype came up a few times. The chain has TRBV18 and TRBJ1-1; TRBD1 is a possible D gene (5 bases). CDR1 is KGHSH, CDR2 LQKENI, per germline. The CDR3 runs to 14 residues. V lost 4 bases and J lost 1, with 10 bases in between. As DNA, the CDR3 is TGTGCCAGCTCACTTGTCCAGGGGAACACTGAAGCTTTCTTT. It codes for CASSLVQGNTEAFF.

This clonotype was observed many times. CDR3 residues: CASSSRLAGGFYNEQFF. The CDR3 nucleotides read TGTGCCAGCAGCTCCCGACTAGCGGGGGGATTCTACAATGAGCAGTTCTTC. The J gene is TRBJ2-1, the V gene TRBV14, with TRBD2 matching over 13 bases. V was pared by 5 bases and J by 3 bases, with 7 bases of the junction left unmatched. The CDR3 is 17 amino acids. CDR1 is SGHDN and CDR2 is FVKESK in the germline V gene.

This clonotype was counted at least ten times. The rearrangement links TRBV12-3 or TRBV12-4 to TRBJ1-2; D gene unclear. This CDR3 region has 11 residues. Trimming took 6 bases from V and 3 from J, leaving 5 bases between them. CDR3: CASSRYYGYTF. DNA for the CDR3: TGTGCCAGCAGCCGGTACTATGGCTACACCTTC.

In its sample, this clonotype was seen many times. This chain uses TRBV7-9 with TRBJ1-6; D ambiguous. Trimming took 2 bases from V and 5 from J, leaving 7 bases between them. The CDR3 consists of 14 residues. Germline assignment: CDR1 SEHNR and CDR2 FQNEAQ (reference sequence). The CDR3 DNA sequence: TGTGCCAGCAGCTTAATGGATGATAATTCACCCCTCCACTTT. As protein: CASSLMDDNSPLHF.

This clonotype is deemed medium-sized (0.01 to 0.1%). V is TRBV2 and J is TRBJ2-3; 8 nucleotides align to TRBD2. The germline V gene has CDR1 SNHLY and CDR2 FYNNEI. J was trimmed by 0 bases and V by 1 base; bases with no gene match: 3. The CDR3 sequence is 16 residues long. The CDR3 DNA is TGTGCCAGCAGTGAAGGACAGCGGGGGAGCACAGATACGCAGTATTTT. It codes for CASSEGQRGSTDTQYF.

The CDR3 DNA sequence: TGTGCCAGCAGCCAAGAGTTAGGGGGGCCCAATGAAAAACTGTTTTTT. Amino acid sequence: CASSQELGGPNEKLFF. This chain connects TRBV4-2 to TRBJ1-4; TRBD1 is a possible D gene (6 bases). The CDR3 has 16 residues. V was clipped by 0 bases and J by 5 bases, with 13 bases between them. The V gene's germline CDR1 is LGHNA and CDR2 YNFKEQ.

The chain couples TRBV12-3 or TRBV12-4 to TRBJ2-2; D might be TRBD2 (6 bases). This CDR3 comprises 16 residues. V was shortened by 4 bases and J by 4 bases, with 16 bases between the two germline ends. Written as DNA, the CDR3 is TGTGCCAGCAGTTCCCGGCGGGGTCCGACCACCGGGGAGCTGTTTTTT. Its translation is CASSSRRGPTTGELFF.

This clonotype was picked up a small number of times. The chain uses TRBV18 and TRBJ1-5; maybe TRBD1 (6 bases). Germline V lookup: CDR1 KGHSH, CDR2 LQKENI. This CDR3 is built from 15 residues. V was cut by 4 bases and J by 3 bases, with 13 bases left in between. For the CDR3, the DNA is TGTGCCAGCTCACTCGAGGGGGTGAACAATCAGCCCCAGCATTTT. Translation: CASSLEGVNNQPQHF.

This clonotype was found many times. The chain links TRBV28 to TRBJ1-2; tentatively, D is TRBD1 (5 bases). This CDR3 spans 16 amino acids. Between the trimmed V and J ends, which lost 11 bases and 4 bases, there was a span of 26 bases. CDR1 is MDHEN, CDR2 SYDVKM, per germline. CDR3 sequence reads: CAASSGWGGSSYGYTF. DNA of the CDR3: TGTGCCGCGAGTTCCGGCTGGGGGGGGTCAAGCTATGGCTACACCTTC.